Listed below are T cell receptor beta chains from one sample, sequenced in a study of T cell repertoires in cytomegalovirus infection. MiXCR, run by TCRdb on the reads, gives a single entry per CDR3 protein. The table records 740,000 or so distinct CDR3 sequences, approximately 34% of them present only once. The sequencing sample was made of PBMCs. These TCRs come from a human donor in good health (CMV status not recorded). Some clones in this sample may be carry-over from other donors' samples. Each CDR3 is given with its conserved first and last residue. A D gene is named only where the DNA matches it firmly. Not every row has a clone size; where given, it reads once, few, many or a size class.

d_call: NA
j_call: TRBJ1-4
v_call: TRBV7-6
clone_size: few
cdr3_aa: CASSLRHGGGAEKLFF
cdr3_nt: TGTGCCAGCAGCTTAAGGCACGGAGGGGGTGCTGAAAAACTGTTTTTT

d_call: NA
j_call: TRBJ2-7
v_call: TRBV5-6
clone_size: NA
cdr3_aa: CASSLSVGAGYEQYF
cdr3_nt: TGTGCCAGCAGCTTGAGTGTCGGGGCTGGTTACGAGCAGTACTTC

d_call: NA
j_call: TRBJ2-3
v_call: TRBV5-4
clone_size: few
cdr3_aa: CASSRQSTDTQYF
cdr3_nt: TGTGCCAGCAGCCGACAAAGCACAGATACGCAGTATTTT

d_call: NA
j_call: TRBJ1-4
v_call: TRBV5-6
clone_size: NA
cdr3_aa: CASSQGNEKLFF
cdr3_nt: TGTGCCAGCAGTCAAGGAAACGAAAAACTGTTTTTT

d_call: TRBD1
j_call: TRBJ2-3
v_call: TRBV5-6
clone_size: few
cdr3_aa: CASSSGQATDTQYF
cdr3_nt: TGTGCCAGCAGCTCTGGACAGGCCACAGATACGCAGTATTTT

d_call: TRBD1
j_call: TRBJ2-7
v_call: TRBV29-1
clone_size: few
cdr3_aa: CSASYRGRSYEQYF
cdr3_nt: TGCAGCGCTTCCTACAGGGGCCGATCCTACGAGCAGTACTTC

d_call: NA
j_call: TRBJ1-6
v_call: TRBV4-2
clone_size: few
cdr3_aa: CASSPQGGMKGEGSPLHF
cdr3_nt: TGTGCCAGCAGCCCACAGGGAGGCATGAAGGGTGAAGGATCACCCCTCCACTTT

d_call: TRBD2
j_call: TRBJ2-1
v_call: TRBV6-4
clone_size: once
cdr3_aa: CASSEVAGVREQFF
cdr3_nt: TGTGCCAGCAGTGAGGTAGCGGGAGTGCGTGAGCAGTTCTTC

d_call: TRBD1
j_call: TRBJ1-5
v_call: TRBV20-1
clone_size: NA
cdr3_aa: CSAWDRGFHQPQHF
cdr3_nt: TGCAGTGCTTGGGACAGGGGGTTTCATCAGCCCCAGCATTTT

d_call: NA
j_call: TRBJ2-1
v_call: TRBV28
clone_size: few
cdr3_aa: CASSPSGLEKGNEQFF
cdr3_nt: TGTGCCAGCAGTCCCTCGGGACTTGAAAAGGGGAATGAGCAGTTCTTC

d_call: TRBD1
j_call: TRBJ2-6
v_call: TRBV11-2
clone_size: NA
cdr3_aa: CASAQRTGSGANVLTF
cdr3_nt: TGTGCCAGCGCCCAGAGGACAGGCTCTGGGGCCAACGTCCTGACTTTC

d_call: TRBD1
j_call: TRBJ1-1
v_call: TRBV6-8
clone_size: few
cdr3_aa: CASTTSTGGEAFF
cdr3_nt: TGTGCCAGCACCACCTCGACAGGGGGCGAAGCTTTCTTT

d_call: TRBD1
j_call: TRBJ2-7
v_call: TRBV11-2
clone_size: NA
cdr3_aa: CASSSPGQFSSYEQYF
cdr3_nt: TGTGCCAGCAGCTCTCCGGGACAGTTCAGCTCCTACGAGCAGTACTTC

d_call: TRBD2
j_call: TRBJ2-3
v_call: TRBV20-1
clone_size: NA
cdr3_aa: CSARGLASDTQYF
cdr3_nt: TGCAGTGCTAGGGGACTAGCGTCAGATACGCAGTATTTT

d_call: TRBD1
j_call: TRBJ2-5
v_call: TRBV25-1
clone_size: few
cdr3_aa: CASSAQGDRSRGTQYF
cdr3_nt: TGTGCCAGCAGTGCCCAAGGGGACAGGTCCCGAGGGACCCAGTACTTC

d_call: TRBD1
j_call: TRBJ1-2
v_call: TRBV5-6
clone_size: NA
cdr3_aa: CASSWTGTGGDYTF
cdr3_nt: TGTGCCAGCAGCTGGACCGGGACAGGGGGTGACTACACCTTC

d_call: NA
j_call: TRBJ1-1
v_call: TRBV30
clone_size: NA
cdr3_aa: CAWSANQVNTEAFF
cdr3_nt: TGTGCCTGGAGCGCAAATCAGGTGAACACTGAAGCTTTCTTT

d_call: NA
j_call: TRBJ2-7
v_call: TRBV7-9
clone_size: few
cdr3_aa: CASSSNASPTVTIHEQYF
cdr3_nt: TGTGCCAGCAGCTCGAATGCCTCTCCGACAGTCACTATCCACGAGCAGTACTTC

d_call: NA
j_call: TRBJ2-1
v_call: TRBV27
clone_size: NA
cdr3_aa: CASSLRGFQGHGQFF
cdr3_nt: TGTGCCAGCAGTTTAAGGGGGTTCCAGGGCCATGGGCAGTTCTTC

d_call: NA
j_call: TRBJ1-1
v_call: TRBV7-6
clone_size: NA
cdr3_aa: CASSLRFGGLGTEAFF
cdr3_nt: TGTGCCAGCAGCTTAAGATTCGGGGGATTAGGAACTGAAGCTTTCTTT

d_call: NA
j_call: TRBJ2-1
v_call: TRBV7-9
clone_size: NA
cdr3_aa: CASSRLNLGSYNEQFF
cdr3_nt: TGTGCCAGCAGCCGACTGAATTTGGGGTCCTACAATGAGCAGTTCTTC

d_call: NA
j_call: TRBJ1-1
v_call: TRBV12-3/TRBV12-4
clone_size: NA
cdr3_aa: CASRSGPRNTEAFF
cdr3_nt: TGTGCCAGCAGGTCCGGGCCCCGGAACACTGAAGCTTTCTTT

d_call: NA
j_call: TRBJ2-7
v_call: TRBV7-2
clone_size: many
cdr3_aa: CASSLAPGVGEQYF
cdr3_nt: TGTGCCAGCAGCTTAGCGCCGGGAGTGGGCGAGCAGTACTTC

d_call: NA
j_call: TRBJ1-5
v_call: TRBV6-5
clone_size: NA
cdr3_aa: CASSYTGSGLQPQHF
cdr3_nt: TGTGCCAGCAGTTATACTGGCTCTGGCTTACAGCCCCAGCATTTT

d_call: NA
j_call: TRBJ1-2
v_call: TRBV7-2
clone_size: few
cdr3_aa: CASSLASAGRDGYTF
cdr3_nt: TGTGCCAGCAGCTTAGCGTCCGCGGGCAGGGACGGCTACACCTTC

d_call: TRBD2
j_call: TRBJ2-1
v_call: TRBV7-2
clone_size: many
cdr3_aa: CASSLDALAEYNEQFF
cdr3_nt: TGTGCCAGCAGCCTAGATGCACTAGCGGAGTACAATGAGCAGTTCTTC

d_call: TRBD1
j_call: TRBJ2-5
v_call: TRBV20-1
clone_size: NA
cdr3_aa: CSAHRTGGGGTQYF
cdr3_nt: TGCAGTGCTCATAGGACAGGGGGCGGGGGAACCCAGTACTTC

d_call: NA
j_call: TRBJ1-4
v_call: TRBV30
clone_size: NA
cdr3_aa: CAWGTRTSEKLFF
cdr3_nt: TGTGCCTGGGGAACACGGACAAGTGAAAAACTGTTTTTT

d_call: TRBD1
j_call: TRBJ1-1
v_call: TRBV20-1
clone_size: NA
cdr3_aa: CSAREVGTGYMNTEAFF
cdr3_nt: TGCAGTGCTAGAGAGGTCGGGACAGGTTACATGAACACTGAAGCTTTCTTT

d_call: NA
j_call: TRBJ1-1
v_call: TRBV15
clone_size: NA
cdr3_aa: CATSTIQGVATEAFF
cdr3_nt: TGTGCCACCAGCACCATCCAGGGTGTAGCCACTGAAGCTTTCTTT

d_call: NA
j_call: TRBJ2-7
v_call: TRBV10-3
clone_size: NA
cdr3_aa: CAISELGPYEQYF
cdr3_nt: TGTGCCATCAGTGAACTGGGCCCCTACGAGCAGTACTTC

d_call: TRBD2
j_call: TRBJ2-7
v_call: TRBV20-1
clone_size: few
cdr3_aa: CSAIAGGSYEQYF
cdr3_nt: TGCAGTGCTATAGCGGGAGGTTCTTACGAGCAGTACTTC

d_call: NA
j_call: TRBJ1-4
v_call: TRBV6-1
clone_size: NA
cdr3_aa: CASSFNGGVPPLNEKLFF
cdr3_nt: TGTGCCAGCAGCTTTAACGGAGGGGTTCCACCACTTAATGAAAAACTGTTTTTT

d_call: TRBD1
j_call: TRBJ1-2
v_call: TRBV24-1
clone_size: NA
cdr3_aa: CATSRGQGDGYTF
cdr3_nt: TGTGCCACCAGCAGGGGACAGGGAGATGGCTACACCTTC

d_call: TRBD2
j_call: TRBJ2-7
v_call: TRBV20-1
clone_size: NA
cdr3_aa: CSARDQLRESSYEQYF
cdr3_nt: TGCAGTGCTAGAGATCAACTGCGGGAGAGCTCCTACGAGCAGTACTTC